This T cell receptor beta chain was captured by sequencing in a study of radiotherapy plus CTLA-4 blockade in lung cancer. Across the whole study: Objective responses emerged in roughly a sixth of patients, and 31% attained disease control.

Enrolled patients, whose metastatic non-small-cell lung cancer was chemo-refractory, received focal radiation plus CTLA-4 blockade with ipilimumab. This table comes from immunoSEQ multiplex PCR, and its TCRdb copy is limited to in-frame clones, with some not included. The sample consists of about 49,000 clones, about 85% of them appearing once. The CDR3 is 18 amino acids. V lost 0 bases to trimming and J lost 3 bases; unmatched junction nucleotides: 13. Germline V gene data show CDR1 as LGHNA and CDR2 as YSLEER. V usage is TRBV4-3 and J usage is TRBJ1-2; 7 nucleotides align to TRBD1. Material: peripheral blood, obtained from a patient treated with radiotherapy plus ipilimumab. This clonotype originated in a human donor with non-small cell lung cancer whose response to radiotherapy plus ipilimumab could not be evaluated. The CDR3, as DNA: TGCGCCAGCAGCCAAGAACCATTACAGGGCACAGGGGACTATGGCTACACCTTC. Translation: CASSQEPLQGTGDYGYTF.